Shown below are 24 T cell receptor beta chains from a single sample sequenced in a study of T cells in Graves' hyperthyroidism and ophthalmopathy. It was RNA transcripts that yielded the amplified TCR beta CDR3 regions. The TCR CDR3 was amplified in a first-round RT-PCR using the HTBI primer set. TCRdb itself ran the multiplex PCR reads through MiXCR, one entry per CDR3 protein. The sample yields hundreds of thousands of distinct CDR3 sequences, around 38% seen once. Sequenced: blood. These receptors all stem from a young man with Graves' hyperthyroidism.

The rearrangement joins TRBV6-4 to TRBJ2-5; 7 bases are shared with TRBD1. The CDR3 covers 15 residues. After removal of 3 bases from V and 5 bases from J, the junction contained 9 bases not matched to a gene. Germline V gene data show CDR1 as MRHNA and CDR2 as SNTAGT. CDR3 loop: CASSDRQGFRETQYF. The DNA for the CDR3 is TGTGCCAGCAGTGATCGACAGGGTTTTAGGGAGACCCAGTACTTC.

This clonotype has only a few counts. The V and J genes are TRBV9 and TRBJ2-2, with 9 bases lining up with TRBD1. The germline V gene has CDR1 SGDLS and CDR2 YYNGEE. V was pared by 3 bases and J by 4 bases, with 10 bases of the junction left unmatched. This CDR3 contains 17 residues. The CDR3 is CASSDNPGQGITGELFF. CDR3 nucleotide sequence: TGTGCCAGCAGCGACAACCCGGGACAGGGTATCACCGGGGAGCTGTTTTTT.

The sample holds a few counts of this clonotype. The V gene is TRBV7-2, the J gene TRBJ2-7; 9 nucleotides match TRBD2. This CDR3 is 15 amino acids long. CDR1 is SGHTA, CDR2 FQGNSA, per germline. With V trimmed by 5 bases and J by 5 bases, 10 bases remained unmatched. The CDR3 nucleotides are TGTGCCAGCAGCCCACTTCCTTTAGCGGGAGACGAGCAGTACTTC. Translating gives CASSPLPLAGDEQYF.

The chain joins TRBV7-3 to TRBJ2-6, with 8 bases fitting TRBD1. This CDR3 is built from 18 residues. The germline CDR1 and CDR2 sequences are SGHTA and FQGTGA. V was clipped by 6 bases and J by 2 bases; unmatched bases: 12. CDR3 DNA: TGTGCCAGCAGGACCCCCGGGACAGGCTACCCTGGGGCCAACGTCCTGACTTTC. This encodes CASRTPGTGYPGANVLTF.

This clonotype has more than one count but fewer than ten. The chain employs TRBV7-9 and TRBJ1-6, with D perhaps TRBD1 (5 bases). V was pared by 3 bases and J by 5 bases, with 11 bases between. Germline CDR1 SEHNR, CDR2 FQNEAQ (reference sequence). The CDR3 totals 15 residues. CDR3 in amino acids: CASSLGGWDNSPLHF. As DNA, the CDR3 is TGTGCCAGCAGCTTGGGGGGGTGGGATAATTCACCCCTCCACTTT.

A few counts support this clonotype. The genes are TRBV19 and TRBJ1-3; the D is unclear. Germline loops: CDR1 LNHDA, CDR2 SQIVND (reference sequence). The ends were cut back, 4 bases at V and 2 bases at J, with 15 bases in the middle. The CDR3 length is 16 residues. The DNA of the CDR3 is TGTGCCAGTAGTACCACCTCAACCGGCACTGGAAACACCATATATTTT. It is translated as CASSTTSTGTGNTIYF.

This clonotype was counted at least ten times. This sequence joins TRBV10-3 and TRBJ1-1; D unclear. The V gene's germline CDR1 is ENHRY and CDR2 SYGVKD. The CDR3 is 13 residues long. V gave up 2 bases and J gave up 2 bases, with 6 bases separating them. The CDR3 coding sequence is TGTGCCATCAGTGAGCGACAAAACACTGAAGCTTTCTTT. It encodes CAISERQNTEAFF.

This clonotype has a count of ten or more. The chain is built from TRBV19 and TRBJ1-1; D gene ambiguous. Between the trimmed V and J ends, which lost 1 base and 1 base, there was a span of 4 bases. Germline CDR1 LNHDA, CDR2 SQIVND (reference sequence). The CDR3 contains 13 residues. The CDR3 sequence: CASSIVQNTEAFF. The CDR3 DNA sequence: TGTGCCAGTAGTATAGTCCAGAACACTGAAGCTTTCTTT.

To note about this clonotype: This CDR3 is missing its conserved last phenylalanine or tryptophan, likely due to a read error. The CDR3 protein is CASSQEGRQRGTEAFV. CDR3 coding DNA: TGCGCCAGCAGCCAAGAAGGCCGACAGCGAGGCACTGAAGCTTTCGTT. The V gene is TRBV4-1, the J gene TRBJ1-1; perhaps TRBD1 as D (5 bases). Germline CDR1 and CDR2: MGHRA and YSYEKL. Trimming removed 0 bases from V and 4 bases from J, with 15 bases in between. The CDR3 is made up of 16 amino acids.

The sample holds many counts of this clonotype. The J gene is TRBJ1-1, the V gene TRBV7-6; D perhaps matches TRBD1 (6 bases). Germline V gene lookup returns CDR1 SGHVS and CDR2 FNYEAQ. V lost 0 bases and J 5 bases, leaving 10 bases between the germline ends. The CDR3 is made up of 14 amino acids. CDR3 in DNA: TGTGCCAGCAGCTTAGCGGACAGCCTTACTGAAGCTTTCTTT. It yields the protein CASSLADSLTEAFF.

This clonotype was detected only a few times. CDR3 region: CASKEGTLNTGELFF. The CDR3 DNA sequence: TGCGCCAGCAAAGAGGGGACTCTGAACACCGGGGAGCTGTTTTTT. The rearrangement uses TRBV10-2 and TRBJ2-2, with D maybe TRBD2 (6 bases). Trimming took 7 bases from V and 1 from J, leaving 13 bases between them. Germline V gives CDR1 WSHSY, CDR2 SAAADI. This CDR3 contains 15 residues.

This clonotype was recorded many times. The chain couples TRBV12-3 or TRBV12-4 to TRBJ1-6; D may be TRBD1 (6 bases). V lost 5 bases and J 7 bases, leaving 15 bases between the germline ends. This CDR3 has 15 residues. In DNA form, the CDR3 reads TGTGCCAGCAGTCCCCCCGGACAGCTAAATTCACCCCTCCACTTT. Protein sequence: CASSPPGQLNSPLHF.

This chain uses TRBV6-5 with TRBJ2-5, with D perhaps matching TRBD1 or TRBD2 (7 bases each). Trimming removed 0 bases at V and 3 bases at J, with 11 bases between. Germline values: CDR1 MNHEY, CDR2 SVGAGI. The CDR3 totals 15 residues. Written as DNA, the CDR3 is TGTGCCAGCAGTTACTCAGCAGGGGGGGAAGAGACCCAGTACTTC. It translates to CASSYSAGGEETQYF.

Comments on this clonotype: One end of the junction varies from germline; a read error may be responsible. The chain carries TRBV7-9 and TRBJ2-5, with D hard to call. The CDR3 has 13 amino acids. Germline CDR1 is SEHNR and CDR2 is FQNEAQ (reference sequence). As DNA, the CDR3 is TGCCCCAGCAGCTTGGTCGAGACCGAGACCCAGTACTTC. The encoded protein is CPSSLVETETQYF.

The rearrangement uses TRBV29-1 and TRBJ1-6; D is possibly TRBD1 (6 bases). Germline V gives CDR1 SQVTM, CDR2 ANQGSEA. Trimming left V 7 bases short and J 8 bases short, with 18 bases between. The CDR3 has 14 residues. For the CDR3, the DNA is TGCAGCGCTGACAGGACGAATGGGGATTCACCCCTCCACTTT. Its translation is CSADRTNGDSPLHF.

This clonotype occurred a few times. V and J are TRBV9 and TRBJ1-1; TRBD1 agrees at 8 bases. The trim removed 3 bases at V and 0 bases at J, leaving 13 bases unmatched. Germline values: CDR1 SGDLS, CDR2 YYNGEE. There are 18 residues in the CDR3. CDR3 amino acids: CASSGSLDRGRVNTEAFF. CDR3 sequence (DNA): TGTGCCAGCAGCGGTTCTCTAGACAGGGGAAGAGTGAACACTGAAGCTTTCTTT. Drawing the rest from reference TRBV9 and TRBJ1-1, the complete variable domain is DSGVTQTPKHLITATGQRVTLRCSPRSGDLSVYWYQQSLDQGLQFLIQYYNGEERAKGNILERFSAQQFPDLHSELNLSSLELGDSALYFCASSGSLDRGRVNTEAFFGQGTRLTVV.

This chain joins TRBV25-1 and TRBJ2-5; D perhaps matches TRBD2 (6 bases). Germline assignment: CDR1 MGHDK and CDR2 SYGVNS. V dropped 5 bases and J dropped 3 bases, with 13 bases sitting between them. This CDR3 is 14 amino acids long. The CDR3 sequence: CASSLWDWKETQYF. CDR3 nucleotide sequence: TGTGCCAGCAGTTTATGGGACTGGAAAGAGACCCAGTACTTC.

This clonotype was observed many times. The rearrangement links TRBV29-1 to TRBJ2-7; D is possibly TRBD1 or TRBD2 (6 bases each). The CDR3 sequence is 14 residues long. Between the trimmed V and J ends, which lost 7 bases and 1 base, there was a span of 17 bases. The germline V gene has CDR1 SQVTM and CDR2 ANQGSEA. CDR3: CSAGAAGASYEQYF. CDR3 in DNA: TGCAGCGCGGGGGCGGCAGGGGCGTCCTACGAGCAGTACTTC.

Many counts were recorded for this clonotype. The chain carries TRBV7-8 and TRBJ1-4; D may be TRBD1 (5 bases). Trimming removed 0 bases from V and 4 bases from J, with 9 bases in between. Germline V CDR1 and CDR2: SGHVS, FQNEAQ. The CDR3 is 15 residues long. The CDR3 DNA follows: TGTGCCAGCAGCTTAGCGCCAGGGTTTAATGAAAAACTGTTTTTT. Encoded protein: CASSLAPGFNEKLFF.

The chain has TRBV6-5 and TRBJ1-1; D call uncertain. This CDR3 region has 13 residues. The germline V gene encodes CDR1 MNHEY and CDR2 SVGAGI. The V end lost 6 bases, the J end lost 3 bases, and 11 bases lay between the germline ends. CDR3 amino acids: CASSRAVYTEAFF. The CDR3, as DNA: TGTGCCAGCAGCAGAGCGGTCTACACTGAAGCTTTCTTT.

This clonotype was detected once. This rearrangement joins TRBV11-2 to TRBJ2-7; 11 bases align to TRBD1. V was clipped by 7 bases and J by 1 base; unmatched bases: 9. The CDR3 length is 16 residues. Germline-derived CDR1 and CDR2 are SGHAT and FQNNGV. The CDR3 region has the DNA TGTGCCAGCATCAAGACCGGGACAGGGGGGTCCTACGAGCAGTACTTC. Translated: CASIKTGTGGSYEQYF.

The chain has TRBV29-1 and TRBJ1-1, with 9 bases matching TRBD1. V lost 7 bases and J lost 1; bases outside the gene matches: 7. This CDR3 is 14 amino acids long. Germline loops: CDR1 SQVTM, CDR2 ANQGSEA. CDR3 residues: CSASGTGWNTEAFF. DNA of the CDR3: TGCAGCGCCTCCGGGACAGGGTGGAACACTGAAGCTTTCTTT.

This clonotype came up a few times. V is TRBV5-1 and J is TRBJ1-2, with a possible D match to TRBD1 (6 bases). This CDR3 region has 14 residues. The germline gives CDR1 SGHRS, CDR2 YFSETQ. Trimming removed 6 bases from V and 2 bases from J, with 14 bases in between. CDR3 DNA: TGCGCCAGCACCCCACTACAGGGAAACTATGGCTACACCTTC. Residues: CASTPLQGNYGYTF.

This clonotype has only a few counts. The chain links TRBV5-1 to TRBJ2-7; weak D call: TRBD1 (5 bases). This CDR3 has 14 amino acids. The germline CDR1 and CDR2 sequences are SGHRS and YFSETQ. Trimming removed 0 bases at V and 1 base at J, with 8 bases between. The CDR3 DNA reads as TGCGCCAGCAGCTTGGAGGGGTGGTCCTACGAGCAGTACTTC. This translates into CASSLEGWSYEQYF.